The 7 T cell receptor beta chains below were found in one sample sequenced in a study of Ad26.COV2.S vaccination and SARS-CoV-2 variants. Sequenced by immunoSEQ multiplex PCR; TCRdb stores in-frame clones only, minus some. The sample has about 680,000 clones, about 89% seen once. The treatment denotes: 15 to 20 received Ad26.COV2.S at low or high dose, single or two shots; 5 received placebo; per-sample allocation not given. Day 63 after the first injection of vaccine or placebo was the sampling time. The sample was peripheral blood, taken in a trial of Ad26.COV2.S vaccine versus placebo. The receptors stem from a person between 18 and 59 years old who received the Ad26.COV2.S COVID-19 vaccine or a placebo.

There are a few counts of this clone. A read error is possible here, since a much larger clone lies one base away. The gene calls are TRBV7-2 and TRBJ1-5; D ambiguous. V was cut by 1 base and J by 5 bases, with 6 bases left in between. The CDR3 covers 13 residues. Germline CDR1 is SGHTA and CDR2 is FQGNSA. CDR3 nucleotide sequence: TGTGCCAGCAGCTTAGGACACGATCAGCCCCAGCATTTT. Its protein product is CASSLGHDQPQHF.

The chain recombines TRBV5-1 with TRBJ2-2; D call uncertain. The CDR3 has 13 residues. Germline V gene data show CDR1 as SGHRS and CDR2 as YFSETQ. The germline V and J ends were trimmed by 6 bases and 0 bases, with 6 bases remaining between them. The CDR3 sequence is CASTTANTGELFF. DNA for the CDR3: TGCGCCAGCACCACAGCGAACACCGGGGAGCTGTTTTTT.

A word on this clone: The sample holds other DNA sequences that translate to the same CDR3. The CDR3 spells CASSLGRSNQPQHF. The CDR3 DNA follows: TGTGCCAGCAGCTTAGGTAGGAGCAATCAGCCCCAGCATTTT. This chain uses TRBV13 with TRBJ1-5; D is unresolved. The V gene's germline CDR1 is PRHDT and CDR2 FYEKMQ (reference sequence). The CDR3 contains 14 residues. V was cut by 0 bases and J by 1 base, with 4 bases left in between.

This clone has just a few counts. V usage is TRBV27 and J usage is TRBJ1-4; 8 bases fit TRBD1. This CDR3 has 13 amino acids. Per germline, CDR1 MNHEY and CDR2 SMNVEV (reference sequence). Germline trimming cut 3 bases from V and 12 bases from J; bases unmatched to any gene: 6. CDR3 in amino acids: CASSFNDRGQLFF. The CDR3 bases are TGTGCCAGCAGTTTCAACGACAGGGGCCAACTGTTTTTT.

The V gene is TRBV30, the J gene TRBJ2-7; TRBD2 agrees at 8 bases. J was trimmed by 2 bases and V by 3 bases; bases with no gene match: 6. CDR1 and CDR2 from the germline V gene are GTSNPN and SVGIG (reference sequence). The length of the CDR3 is 14 residues. The CDR3 spells CAWSLAGKPYEQYF. CDR3 nucleotides: TGTGCCTGGAGCTTAGCGGGGAAGCCCTACGAGCAGTACTTC.

The J gene is TRBJ2-2, the V gene TRBV11-3; unclear D gene. This CDR3 comprises 12 residues. Germline-derived CDR1 and CDR2 are SGHNT and YENEEA. The V gene lost 5 bases and the J gene lost 2 bases, with 3 bases spanning the gap. CDR3 residues: CASSINTGELFF. The CDR3, as DNA: TGTGCCAGCAGCATAAACACCGGGGAGCTGTTTTTT. Using reference TRBV11-3 and TRBJ2-2 for the parts outside the CDR3, the full variable domain is EAGVVQSPRYKIIEKKQPVAFWCNPISGHNTLYWYLQNLGQGPELLIRYENEEAVDDSQLPKDRFSAERLKGVDSTLKIQPAELGDSAVYLCASSINTGELFFGEGSRLTVL.

The chain is built from TRBV19 and TRBJ2-7; TRBD1 matches at 7 bases. Germline V gene lookup returns CDR1 LNHDA and CDR2 SQIVND (reference sequence). The J segment lost 0 bases and the V segment lost 4 bases, leaving 9 bases of the junction unmatched. The CDR3 has 16 amino acids. In DNA, the CDR3 is TGTGCCAGTAGTACACAACAGGGGCCGCTCTCCTACGAGCAGTACTTC. Protein sequence: CASSTQQGPLSYEQYF.